The present TCR beta chain was sequenced within a study of CD8 T cells in Susac syndrome. The CDR3 loop spans 16 amino acids. Unmatched junction bases numbered 10, after V lost 4 bases and J lost 5 bases. Germline V gives CDR1 SGHDN, CDR2 FVKESK. Sequencing of TCR beta drew on CD8+ and CD4+ T cells from blood. The controls were healthy donors who were matched for age and sex. After extraction with the RNeasy kit, about 0.45 to 1 ug of the RNA was reverse transcribed using random hexamers. In TCRdb, the immunoSEQ multiplex PCR reads were re-called with MiXCR into one record per CDR3 protein. The sample yields around 45,000 distinct CDR3 sequences, under 95% seen once.

V and J are TRBV14 and TRBJ2-1; 8 bases fit TRBD1. The sample comprised CD8+ T cells from PBMCs. This clonotype was obtained from a human donor in good health. The CDR3 region is CASSPFQGAPNNEQFF. As DNA, the CDR3 is TGTGCCAGCAGCCCTTTTCAGGGGGCACCGAACAATGAGCAGTTCTTC.